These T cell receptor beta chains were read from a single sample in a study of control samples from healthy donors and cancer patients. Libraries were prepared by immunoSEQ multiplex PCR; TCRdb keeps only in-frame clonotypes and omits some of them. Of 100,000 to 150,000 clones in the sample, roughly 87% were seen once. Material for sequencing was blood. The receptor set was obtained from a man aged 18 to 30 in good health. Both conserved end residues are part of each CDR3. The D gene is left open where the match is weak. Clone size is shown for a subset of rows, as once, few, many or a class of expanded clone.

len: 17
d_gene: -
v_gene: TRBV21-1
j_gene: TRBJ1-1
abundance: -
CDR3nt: TGTGCCAGCAGCAAAGACCCTAGGGGGGCAGGTAGCACTGAAGCTTTCTTT
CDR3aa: CASSKDPRGAGSTEAFF

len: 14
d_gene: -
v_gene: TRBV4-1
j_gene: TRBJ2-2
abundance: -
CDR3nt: TGCGCCAGCAGCCAAGGTCGCGGGGCCGGGGAGCTGTTTTTT
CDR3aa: CASSQGRGAGELFF

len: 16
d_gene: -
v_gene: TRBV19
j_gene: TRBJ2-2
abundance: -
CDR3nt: TGTGCCAGTAGTATGCTTTTTGGGACAACCACCGGGGAGCTGTTTTTT
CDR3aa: CASSMLFGTTTGELFF

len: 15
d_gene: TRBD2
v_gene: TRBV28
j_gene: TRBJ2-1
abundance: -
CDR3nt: TGTGCCAGCAGTTTTCTGAGCGGGAGCAACAATGAGCAGTTCTTC
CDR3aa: CASSFLSGSNNEQFF

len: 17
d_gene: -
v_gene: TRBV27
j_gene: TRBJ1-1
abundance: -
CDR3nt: TGTGCCAGCAGTTTTATAGGGTTCGGGCAGCCGAACACTGAAGCTTTCTTT
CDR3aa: CASSFIGFGQPNTEAFF

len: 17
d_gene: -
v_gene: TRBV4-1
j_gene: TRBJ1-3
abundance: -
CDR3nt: TGCGCCAGCAGCCACCGATTGTCGAGGACCTCTGGAAACACCATATATTTT
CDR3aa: CASSHRLSRTSGNTIYF

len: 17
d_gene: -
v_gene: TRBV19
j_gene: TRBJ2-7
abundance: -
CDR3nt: TGTGCCAGTAGTATAGATCCCCCAGGTCAACGGAAATCGGGGCAGTACTTC
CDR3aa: CASSIDPPGQRKSGQYF

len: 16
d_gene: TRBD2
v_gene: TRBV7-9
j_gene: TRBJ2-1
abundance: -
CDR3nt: TGTGCCAGCAGAAGACTAGCGGGAGGGCCGCAAAATGAGCAGTTCTTC
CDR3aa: CASRRLAGGPQNEQFF

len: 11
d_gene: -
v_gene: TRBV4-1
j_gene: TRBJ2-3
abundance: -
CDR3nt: TGCGCCAGCAGTGACGCAGATACGCAGTATTTT
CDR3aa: CASSDADTQYF

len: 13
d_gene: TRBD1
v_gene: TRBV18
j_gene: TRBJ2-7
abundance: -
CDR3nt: TGTGCCAGCTCACCTAACAGGGGGAGCGAGCAGTACTTC
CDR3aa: CASSPNRGSEQYF

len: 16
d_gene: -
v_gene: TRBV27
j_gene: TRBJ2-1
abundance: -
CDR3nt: TGTGCCAGCAGTTTAGCGAGGGTTGTTTCAACGAATGAGCAGTTCTTC
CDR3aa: CASSLARVVSTNEQFF

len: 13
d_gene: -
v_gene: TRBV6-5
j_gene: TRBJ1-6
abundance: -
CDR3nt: TGTGCCAGCACTGGACAGTTTAATTCACCCCTCCACTTT
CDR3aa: CASTGQFNSPLHF

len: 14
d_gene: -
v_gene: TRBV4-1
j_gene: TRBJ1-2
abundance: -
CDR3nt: TGCGCCAGCAGCCAAGCCGAGCAGTTTTATGGCTACACCTTC
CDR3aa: CASSQAEQFYGYTF

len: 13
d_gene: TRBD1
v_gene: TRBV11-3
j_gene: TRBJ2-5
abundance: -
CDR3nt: TGTGCCAGCAGTCGAACAGGGGAAGAGACCCAGTACTTC
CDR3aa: CASSRTGEETQYF

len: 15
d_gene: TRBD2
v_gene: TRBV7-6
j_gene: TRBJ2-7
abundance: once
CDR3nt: TGTGCCAGCAGCTTAAGGCTAGCGGGAGAGGGCGAGCAGTACTTC
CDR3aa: CASSLRLAGEGEQYF

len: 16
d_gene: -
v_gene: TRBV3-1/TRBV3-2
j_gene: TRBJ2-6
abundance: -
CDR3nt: TGTGCCAGCAGCCAAGACGGCCCCACGGGGGCCAACGTCCTGACTTTC
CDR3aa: CASSQDGPTGANVLTF

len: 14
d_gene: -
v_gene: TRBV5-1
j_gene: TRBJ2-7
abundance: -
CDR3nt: TGCGCCAGCAGCTTCGAGCGCGAGCCCTACGAGCAGTACTTC
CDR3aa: CASSFEREPYEQYF

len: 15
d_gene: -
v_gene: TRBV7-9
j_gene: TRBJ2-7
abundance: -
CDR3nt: TGTGCCAGCAGCCCGAGAGACAGAACCTTTTACGAGCAGTACTTC
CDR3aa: CASSPRDRTFYEQYF

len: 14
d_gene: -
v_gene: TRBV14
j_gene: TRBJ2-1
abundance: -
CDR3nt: TGTGCCAGCAGCCAAGATTTGGGGGTGGGTGAGCAGTTCTTC
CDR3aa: CASSQDLGVGEQFF